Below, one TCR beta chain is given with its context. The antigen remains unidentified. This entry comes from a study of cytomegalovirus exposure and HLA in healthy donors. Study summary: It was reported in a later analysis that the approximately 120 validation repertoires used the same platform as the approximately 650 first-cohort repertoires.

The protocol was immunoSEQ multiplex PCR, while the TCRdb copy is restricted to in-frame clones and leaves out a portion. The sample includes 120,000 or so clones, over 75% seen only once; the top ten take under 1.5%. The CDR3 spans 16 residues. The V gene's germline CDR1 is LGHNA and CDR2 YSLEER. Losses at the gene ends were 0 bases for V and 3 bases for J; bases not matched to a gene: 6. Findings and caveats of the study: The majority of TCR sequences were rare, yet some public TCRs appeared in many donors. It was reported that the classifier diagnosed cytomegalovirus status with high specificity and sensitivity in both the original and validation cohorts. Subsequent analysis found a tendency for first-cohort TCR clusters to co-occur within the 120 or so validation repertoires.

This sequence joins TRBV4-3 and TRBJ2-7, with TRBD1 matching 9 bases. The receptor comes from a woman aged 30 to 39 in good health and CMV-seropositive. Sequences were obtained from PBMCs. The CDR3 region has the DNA TGCGCCAGCAGCCAAGATTGGACAGGGGAGAGCTACGAGCAGTACTTC. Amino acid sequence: CASSQDWTGESYEQYF.